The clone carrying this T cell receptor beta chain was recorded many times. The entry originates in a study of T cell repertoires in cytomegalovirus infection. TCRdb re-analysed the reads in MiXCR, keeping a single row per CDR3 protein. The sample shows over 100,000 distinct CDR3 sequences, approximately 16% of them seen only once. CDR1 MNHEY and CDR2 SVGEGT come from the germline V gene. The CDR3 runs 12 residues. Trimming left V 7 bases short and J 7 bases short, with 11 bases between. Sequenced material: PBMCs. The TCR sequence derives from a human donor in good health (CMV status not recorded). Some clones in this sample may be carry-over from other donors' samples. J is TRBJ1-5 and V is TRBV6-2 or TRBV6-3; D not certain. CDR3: CASTEDGQPQHF. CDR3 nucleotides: TGTGCCAGCACCGAGGATGGGCAGCCCCAGCATTTT.